This T cell receptor beta chain was identified during a study of regulatory T cells in long-lasting Graves disease. General study findings and limits: The persistent group shared some 2,700 public clonotypes, more than the approximately 1,000 shared by new patients. There was favoring of TRBV28, TRBJ1-2 and TRBJ2-5 in persistent disease.

This clonotype was detected a few times. What it binds is unknown. CDR3-region Arm-PCR and iRepertoire HTBI primers produced the TCR beta libraries. TCRdb analysed the multiplex PCR reads with MiXCR anew, one entry per CDR3 protein. The data contain 300,000 to 500,000 distinct CDR3 sequences, around 21% of them singletons. This CDR3 contains 13 residues. Trimming took 0 bases from V and 8 from J; bases not matched to a gene: 4. Germline CDR1 reads WNHNN; CDR2 reads SYGVQD (reference sequence). Time point given: persistent/refractory GD, antithyroid drugs over 5 years with positive TRAb. Construction of the TCR library relied on RNA isolated from PBMCs. Patient provenance is recorded as an endocrinology department in Xi'an, China. Around 9.9 milliliters of peripheral blood went into EDTA tubes.

The receptor's source is a female donor with Graves disease. The sequencing here drew on peripheral blood mononuclear cells (PBMCs), taken when the disease was refractory, from a patient treated with antithyroid drugs. The rearrangement joins TRBV10-1 to TRBJ2-7; TRBD2 aligns across 7 bases. CDR3 sequence reads: CASSESWGGKQYF. As DNA, the CDR3 is TGCGCCAGCAGTGAGTCCTGGGGAGGGAAGCAGTACTTC.